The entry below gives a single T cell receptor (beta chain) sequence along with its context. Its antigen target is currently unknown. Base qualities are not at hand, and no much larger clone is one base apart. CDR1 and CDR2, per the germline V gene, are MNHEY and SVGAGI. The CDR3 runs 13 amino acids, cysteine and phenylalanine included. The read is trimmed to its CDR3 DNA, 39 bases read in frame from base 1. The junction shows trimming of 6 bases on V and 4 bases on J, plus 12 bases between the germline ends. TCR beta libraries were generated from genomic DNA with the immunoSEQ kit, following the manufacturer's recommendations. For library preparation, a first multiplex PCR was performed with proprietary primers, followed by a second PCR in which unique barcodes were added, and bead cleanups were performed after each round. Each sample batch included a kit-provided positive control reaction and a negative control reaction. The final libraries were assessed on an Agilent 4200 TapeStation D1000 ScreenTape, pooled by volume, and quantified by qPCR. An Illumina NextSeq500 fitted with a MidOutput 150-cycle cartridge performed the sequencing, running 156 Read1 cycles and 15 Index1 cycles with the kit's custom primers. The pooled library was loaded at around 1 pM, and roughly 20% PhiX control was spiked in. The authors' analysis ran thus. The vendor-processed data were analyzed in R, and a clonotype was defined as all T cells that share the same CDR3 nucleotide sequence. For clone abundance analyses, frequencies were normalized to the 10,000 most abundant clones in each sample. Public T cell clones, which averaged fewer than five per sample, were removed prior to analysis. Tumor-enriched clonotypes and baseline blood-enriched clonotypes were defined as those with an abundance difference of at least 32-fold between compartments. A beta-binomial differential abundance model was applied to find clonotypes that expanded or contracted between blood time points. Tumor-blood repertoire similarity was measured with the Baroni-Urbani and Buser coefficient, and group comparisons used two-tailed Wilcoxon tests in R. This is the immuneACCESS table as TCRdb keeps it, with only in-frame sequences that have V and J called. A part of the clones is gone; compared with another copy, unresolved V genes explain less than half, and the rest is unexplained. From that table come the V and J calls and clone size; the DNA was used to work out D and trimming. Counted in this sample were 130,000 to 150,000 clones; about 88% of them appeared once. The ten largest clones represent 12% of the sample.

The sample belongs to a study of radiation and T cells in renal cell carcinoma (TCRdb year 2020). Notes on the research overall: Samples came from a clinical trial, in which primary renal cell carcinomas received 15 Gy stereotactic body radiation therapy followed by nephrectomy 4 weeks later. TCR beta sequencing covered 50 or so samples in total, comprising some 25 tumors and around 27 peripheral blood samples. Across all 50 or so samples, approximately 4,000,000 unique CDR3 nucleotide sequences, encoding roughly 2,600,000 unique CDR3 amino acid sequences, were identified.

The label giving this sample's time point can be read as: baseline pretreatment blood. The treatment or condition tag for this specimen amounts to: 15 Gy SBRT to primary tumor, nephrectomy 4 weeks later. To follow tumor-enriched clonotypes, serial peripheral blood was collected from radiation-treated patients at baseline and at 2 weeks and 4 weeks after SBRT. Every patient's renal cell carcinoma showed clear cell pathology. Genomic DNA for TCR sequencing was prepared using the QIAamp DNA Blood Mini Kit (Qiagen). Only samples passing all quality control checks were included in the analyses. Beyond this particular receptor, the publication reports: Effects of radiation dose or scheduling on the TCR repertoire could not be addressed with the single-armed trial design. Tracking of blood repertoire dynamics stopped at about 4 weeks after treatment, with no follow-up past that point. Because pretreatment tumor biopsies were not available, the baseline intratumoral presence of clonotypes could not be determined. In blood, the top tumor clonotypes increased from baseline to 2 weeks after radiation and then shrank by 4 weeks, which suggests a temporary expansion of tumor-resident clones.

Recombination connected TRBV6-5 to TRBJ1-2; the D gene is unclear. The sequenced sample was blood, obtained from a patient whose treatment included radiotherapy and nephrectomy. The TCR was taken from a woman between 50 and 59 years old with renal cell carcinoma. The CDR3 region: CASSPDMGYGYTF. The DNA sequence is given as TGTGCCAGCAGCCCAGACATGGGCTATGGCTACACCTTC.